Listed here is a single T cell receptor beta chain. The data were obtained in a study of PD-1 blockade in mismatch repair-deficient tumors. Generated by immunoSEQ multiplex PCR, the TCRdb table keeps only in-frame clones and is missing some. The profile shows about 24,000 clones, under 85% of them singletons. This CDR3 is built from 16 residues. The V segment lost 2 bases and the J segment 5 bases; nucleotides outside the gene matches: 8. The V gene's germline CDR1 is GTSNPN and CDR2 SVGIG (reference sequence). The TCR-sequenced patients were a few responders to pembrolizumab. The chain joins TRBV30 to TRBJ2-3; 12 bases fit TRBD2. The sample was peripheral blood, taken 12 weeks after starting pembrolizumab. This TCR derives from an adult with mismatch repair-deficient cancer. The chain's CDR3 is CAWSPGLAGRGDTQYF. The DNA for the CDR3 is TGTGCCTGGAGTCCCGGACTAGCGGGACGGGGAGATACGCAGTATTTT.